This TCR beta chain appears in the sequencing data of a study of blood T cell repertoires in COVID-19. Study-wide background: COVID-19 samples collected from the United States, Italy and Spain covered acute and convalescent phases. Sources were T cells, B-cell-depleted T cells, or PBMCs; the material itself was cDNA or gDNA.

Germline trimming cut 6 bases from V and 4 bases from J; bases unmatched to any gene: 5. Germline V gene lookup returns CDR1 LNHDA and CDR2 SQIVND (reference sequence). The CDR3 length is 13 residues. In the original analysis: It was from reference gene primer amplification that nucleated cell counts were estimated. Produced via immunoSEQ multiplex PCR; TCRdb's table is partial and in-frame only. That table supplies the V and J calls and clone size; D and trimming were determined from the DNA. The profile shows more than 95,000 clones, 86% of them singletons. Material: peripheral blood. The V call is TRBV19, the J call TRBJ1-1; 7 bases match TRBD1. This sequence was found in a human donor in a cohort sampled during active COVID-19. The CDR3 here is CASRDRSSTEAFF. The CDR3 DNA follows: TGTGCCAGTAGGGACAGGTCAAGCACTGAAGCTTTCTTT.